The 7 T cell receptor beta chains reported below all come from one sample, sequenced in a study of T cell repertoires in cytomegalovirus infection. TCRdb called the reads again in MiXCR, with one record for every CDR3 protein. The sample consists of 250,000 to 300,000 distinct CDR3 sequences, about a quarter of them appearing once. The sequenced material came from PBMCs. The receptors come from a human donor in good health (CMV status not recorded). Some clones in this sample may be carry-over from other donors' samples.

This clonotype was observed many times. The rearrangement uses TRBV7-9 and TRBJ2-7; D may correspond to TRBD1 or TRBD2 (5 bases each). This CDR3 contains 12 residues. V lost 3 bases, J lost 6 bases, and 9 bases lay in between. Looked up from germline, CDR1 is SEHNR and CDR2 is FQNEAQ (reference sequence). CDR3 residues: CASSFGDLEQYF. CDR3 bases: TGTGCCAGCAGCTTCGGGGACCTCGAGCAGTACTTC.

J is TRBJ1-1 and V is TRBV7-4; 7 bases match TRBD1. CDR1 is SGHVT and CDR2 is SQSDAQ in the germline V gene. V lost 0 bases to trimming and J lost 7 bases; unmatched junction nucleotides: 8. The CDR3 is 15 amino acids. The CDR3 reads CASSLARGQKHEAFF. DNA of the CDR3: TGTGCCAGCAGCTTAGCGCGGGGACAGAAACATGAAGCTTTCTTT. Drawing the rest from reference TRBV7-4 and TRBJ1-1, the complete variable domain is GAGVSQSPRYKVAKRGRDVALRCDSISGHVTLYWYRQTLGQGSEVLTYSQSDAQRDKSGRPSGRFSAERPERSVSTLKIQRTEQGDSAVYLCASSLARGQKHEAFFGQGTRLTVV.

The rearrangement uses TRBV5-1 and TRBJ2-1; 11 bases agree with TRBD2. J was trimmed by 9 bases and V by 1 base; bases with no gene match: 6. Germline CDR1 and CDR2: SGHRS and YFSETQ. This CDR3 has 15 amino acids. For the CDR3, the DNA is TGCGCCAGCAGCTTGAGTAGCGGGGGGGCATTTGAGCAGTTCTTC. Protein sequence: CASSLSSGGAFEQFF.

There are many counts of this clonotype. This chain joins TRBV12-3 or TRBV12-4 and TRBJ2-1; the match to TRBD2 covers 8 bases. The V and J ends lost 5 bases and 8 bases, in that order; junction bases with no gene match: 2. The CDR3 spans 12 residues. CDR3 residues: CASSKLADEQFF. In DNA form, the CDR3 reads TGTGCCAGCAGTAAACTAGCGGATGAGCAGTTCTTC.

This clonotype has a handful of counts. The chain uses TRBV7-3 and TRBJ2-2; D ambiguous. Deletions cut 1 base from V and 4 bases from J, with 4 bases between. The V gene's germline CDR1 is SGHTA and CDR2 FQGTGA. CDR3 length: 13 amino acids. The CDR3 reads CASSLKATGELFF. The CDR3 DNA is TGTGCCAGCAGCTTAAAGGCCACCGGGGAGCTGTTTTTT.

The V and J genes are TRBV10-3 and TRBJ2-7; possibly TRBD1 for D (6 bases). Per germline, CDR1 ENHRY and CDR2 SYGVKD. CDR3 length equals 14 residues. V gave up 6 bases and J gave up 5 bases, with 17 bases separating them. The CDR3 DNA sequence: TGTGCCATCAGAAACTTTCAGGGGCACGACGAGCAGTACTTC. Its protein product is CAIRNFQGHDEQYF.

The CDR3 nucleotides read TGTGCCAGCAGTCCATCCACACAGGGGAACTATGGCTACACCTTC. The encoded protein is CASSPSTQGNYGYTF. J is TRBJ1-2 and V is TRBV27, with 7 bases that match TRBD1. The CDR3 runs to 15 residues. Unmatched junction bases numbered 8, after V lost 5 bases and J lost 2 bases. The germline V gene has CDR1 MNHEY and CDR2 SMNVEV (reference sequence).